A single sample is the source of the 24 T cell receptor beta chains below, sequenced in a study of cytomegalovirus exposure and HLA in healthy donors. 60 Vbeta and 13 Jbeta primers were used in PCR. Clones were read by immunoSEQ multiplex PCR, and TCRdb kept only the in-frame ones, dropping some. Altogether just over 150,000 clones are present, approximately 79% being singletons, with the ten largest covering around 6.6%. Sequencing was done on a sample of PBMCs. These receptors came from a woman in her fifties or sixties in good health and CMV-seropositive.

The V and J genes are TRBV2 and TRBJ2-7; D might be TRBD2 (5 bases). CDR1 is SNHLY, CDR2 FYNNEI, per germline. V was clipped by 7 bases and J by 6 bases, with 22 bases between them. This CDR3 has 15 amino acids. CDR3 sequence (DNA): TGTGCCAGCATGAACTACCGGGCCGGTGGAGGCGAGCAGTACTTC. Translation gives CASMNYRAGGGEQYF.

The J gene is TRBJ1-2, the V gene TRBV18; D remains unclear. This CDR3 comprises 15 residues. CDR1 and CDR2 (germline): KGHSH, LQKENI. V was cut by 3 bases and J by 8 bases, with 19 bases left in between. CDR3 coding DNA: TGTGCCAGCTCACCCGATACCTCGGGAGTTAAAGGCTACACCTTC. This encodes CASSPDTSGVKGYTF.

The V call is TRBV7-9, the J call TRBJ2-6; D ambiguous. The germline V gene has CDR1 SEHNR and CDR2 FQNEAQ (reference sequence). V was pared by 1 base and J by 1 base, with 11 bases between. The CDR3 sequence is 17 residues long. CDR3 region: CASSLVVVKSGANVLTF. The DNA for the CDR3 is TGTGCCAGCAGCTTAGTGGTAGTGAAATCTGGGGCCAACGTCCTGACTTTC.

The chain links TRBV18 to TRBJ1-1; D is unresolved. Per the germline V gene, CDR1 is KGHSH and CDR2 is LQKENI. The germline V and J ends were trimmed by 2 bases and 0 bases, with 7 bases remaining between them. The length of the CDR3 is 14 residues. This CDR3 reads CASSPEPMNTEAFF. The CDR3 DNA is TGTGCCAGCTCACCAGAGCCGATGAACACTGAAGCTTTCTTT.

The CDR3 protein is CASSMAGGKNTEAFF. In DNA form, the CDR3 reads TGTGCCAGTAGTATGGCGGGGGGCAAGAACACTGAAGCTTTCTTT. The rearrangement joins TRBV19 to TRBJ1-1, with a tentative D call TRBD1 (6 bases). The CDR3 loop spans 15 amino acids. CDR1 is LNHDA and CDR2 is SQIVND in the germline V gene (reference sequence). Trimming cost V 3 bases and J 1 base, with 12 bases left between them.

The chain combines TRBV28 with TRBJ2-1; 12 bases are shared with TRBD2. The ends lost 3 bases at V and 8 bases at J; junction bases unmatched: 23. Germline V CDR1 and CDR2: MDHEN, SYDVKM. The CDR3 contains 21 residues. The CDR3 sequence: CASSFPTSGGSRGSSIDEQFF. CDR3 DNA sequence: TGTGCCAGCAGTTTCCCAACTAGCGGGGGGTCACGGGGGTCTAGTATAGATGAGCAGTTCTTC.

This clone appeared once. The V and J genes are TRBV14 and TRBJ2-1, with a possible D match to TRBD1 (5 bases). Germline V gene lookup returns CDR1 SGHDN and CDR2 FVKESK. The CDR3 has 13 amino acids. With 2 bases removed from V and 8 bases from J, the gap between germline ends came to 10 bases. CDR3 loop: CASSQYPRDEQFF. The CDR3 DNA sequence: TGTGCCAGCAGCCAATATCCCAGGGATGAGCAGTTCTTC.

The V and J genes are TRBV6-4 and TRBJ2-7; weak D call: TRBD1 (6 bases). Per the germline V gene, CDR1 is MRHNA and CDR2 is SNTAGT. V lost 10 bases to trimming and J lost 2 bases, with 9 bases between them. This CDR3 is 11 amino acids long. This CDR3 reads CAIRQAYEQYF. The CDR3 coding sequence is TGTGCCATCCGACAGGCCTACGAGCAGTACTTC.

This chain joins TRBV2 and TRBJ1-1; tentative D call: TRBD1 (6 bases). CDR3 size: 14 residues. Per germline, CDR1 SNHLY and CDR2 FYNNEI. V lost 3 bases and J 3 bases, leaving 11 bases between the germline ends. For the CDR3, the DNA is TGTGCCAGCAGTGATACAGGGACGGACACTGAAGCTTTCTTT. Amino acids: CASSDTGTDTEAFF.

The CDR3 is CAWSASNLADTQYF. The DNA of the CDR3 is TGTGCCTGGAGTGCCTCAAACTTGGCAGATACGCAGTATTTT. The chain links TRBV30 to TRBJ2-3; no clear D gene. This CDR3 has 14 residues. Germline lookup yields CDR1 GTSNPN and CDR2 SVGIG (reference sequence). Trimming stripped 1 base from V and 4 bases from J, with 12 bases between.

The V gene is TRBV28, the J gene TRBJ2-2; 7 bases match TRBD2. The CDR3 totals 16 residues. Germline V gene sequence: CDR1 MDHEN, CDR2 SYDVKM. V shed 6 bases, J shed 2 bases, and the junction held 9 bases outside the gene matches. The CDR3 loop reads CASRPSGGGNTGELFF. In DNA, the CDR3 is TGTGCCAGCAGACCTTCTGGCGGGGGAAACACCGGGGAGCTGTTTTTT.

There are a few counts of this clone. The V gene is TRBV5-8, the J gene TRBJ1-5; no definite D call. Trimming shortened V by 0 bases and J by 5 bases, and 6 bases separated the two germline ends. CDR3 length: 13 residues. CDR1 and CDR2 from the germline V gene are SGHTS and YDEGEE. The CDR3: CASSLGGDQPQHF. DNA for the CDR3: TGTGCCAGCAGCTTGGGAGGCGATCAGCCCCAGCATTTT.

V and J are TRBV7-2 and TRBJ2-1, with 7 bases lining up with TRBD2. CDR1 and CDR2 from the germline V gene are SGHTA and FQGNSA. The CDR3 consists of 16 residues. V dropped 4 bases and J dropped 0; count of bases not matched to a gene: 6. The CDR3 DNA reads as TGTGCCAGCAGCTATCAAGCGGGGAGCTCCTACAATGAGCAGTTCTTC. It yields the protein CASSYQAGSSYNEQFF.

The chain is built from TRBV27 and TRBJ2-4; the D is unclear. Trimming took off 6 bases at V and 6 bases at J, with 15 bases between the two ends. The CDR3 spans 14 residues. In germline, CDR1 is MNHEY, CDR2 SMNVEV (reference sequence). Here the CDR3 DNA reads TGTGCCAGCAGCGCTCGCAGCGACCCAAACATTCAGTACTTC. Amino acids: CASSARSDPNIQYF.

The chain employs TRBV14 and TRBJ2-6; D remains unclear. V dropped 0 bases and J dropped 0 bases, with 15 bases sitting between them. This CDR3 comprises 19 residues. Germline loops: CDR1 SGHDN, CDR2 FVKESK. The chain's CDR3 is CASSQDRARLGSGANVLTF. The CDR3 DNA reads TGTGCCAGCAGCCAAGATCGAGCCCGACTCGGCTCTGGGGCCAACGTCCTGACTTTC.

CDR3: CASSEGQPGPYEQYF. CDR3 nucleotide sequence: TGCGCCAGCAGCGAGGGACAACCGGGGCCCTACGAGCAGTACTTC. The chain uses TRBV5-1 and TRBJ2-7; possibly TRBD1 for D (6 bases). Germline V gene lookup returns CDR1 SGHRS and CDR2 YFSETQ. The CDR3 has 15 residues. Trimming left V 4 bases short and J 2 bases short, with 16 bases between.

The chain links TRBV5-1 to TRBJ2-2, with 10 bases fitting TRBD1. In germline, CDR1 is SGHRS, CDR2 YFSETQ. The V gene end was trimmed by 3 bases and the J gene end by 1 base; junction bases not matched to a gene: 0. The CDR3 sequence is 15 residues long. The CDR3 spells CASSWTGGNTGELFF. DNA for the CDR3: TGCGCCAGCAGCTGGACAGGGGGGAACACCGGGGAGCTGTTTTTT.

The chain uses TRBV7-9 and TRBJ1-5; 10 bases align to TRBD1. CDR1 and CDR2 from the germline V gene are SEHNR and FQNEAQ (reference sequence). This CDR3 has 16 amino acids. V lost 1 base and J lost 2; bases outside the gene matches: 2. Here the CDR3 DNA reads TGTGCCAGCAGCTTAGGCGGGACAGGGGGCAATCAGCCCCAGCATTTT. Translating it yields CASSLGGTGGNQPQHF.

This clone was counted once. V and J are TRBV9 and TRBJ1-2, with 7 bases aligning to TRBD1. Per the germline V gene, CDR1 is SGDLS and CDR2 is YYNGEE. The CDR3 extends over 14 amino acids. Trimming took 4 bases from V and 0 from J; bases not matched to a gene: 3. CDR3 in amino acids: CASSTTGSNYGYTF. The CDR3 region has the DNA TGTGCCAGCAGCACGACAGGGTCTAACTATGGCTACACCTTC.

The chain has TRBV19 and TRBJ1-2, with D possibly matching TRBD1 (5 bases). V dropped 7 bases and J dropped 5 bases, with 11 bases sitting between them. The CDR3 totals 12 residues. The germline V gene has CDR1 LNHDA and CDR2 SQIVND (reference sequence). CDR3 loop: CASKVGLYGYTF. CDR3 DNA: TGTGCCAGTAAAGTGGGGCTATATGGCTACACCTTC.

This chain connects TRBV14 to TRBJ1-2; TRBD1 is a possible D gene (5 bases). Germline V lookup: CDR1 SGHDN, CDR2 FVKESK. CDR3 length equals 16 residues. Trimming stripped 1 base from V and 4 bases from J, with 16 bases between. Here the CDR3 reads CASSQAGNSDFYGYTF. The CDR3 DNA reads TGTGCCAGCAGCCAAGCAGGGAACAGCGATTTCTATGGCTACACCTTC.

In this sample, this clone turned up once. The DNA of the CDR3 is TGTGCCAGCAGCCATGGAGAGACTGTTAACTATGGCTACACCTTC. Residues: CASSHGETVNYGYTF. V is TRBV11-2 and J is TRBJ1-2, with D unclear. Germline CDR1 and CDR2: SGHAT and FQNNGV. This CDR3 comprises 15 residues. The germline V and J ends were trimmed by 5 bases and 1 base, with 14 bases remaining between them.

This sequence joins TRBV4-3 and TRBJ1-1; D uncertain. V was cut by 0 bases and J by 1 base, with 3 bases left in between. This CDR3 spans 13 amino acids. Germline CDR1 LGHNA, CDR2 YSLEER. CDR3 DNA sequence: TGCGCCAGCAGCCAAGACGGGAACACTGAAGCTTTCTTT. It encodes CASSQDGNTEAFF.

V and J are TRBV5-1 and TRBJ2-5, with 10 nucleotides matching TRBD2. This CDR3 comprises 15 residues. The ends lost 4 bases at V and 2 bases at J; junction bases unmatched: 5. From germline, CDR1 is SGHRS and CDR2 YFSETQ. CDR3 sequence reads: CASSPRTSGQETQYF. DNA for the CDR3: TGCGCCAGCAGCCCCCGGACTAGCGGACAAGAGACCCAGTACTTC.